The 28 T cell receptor beta chains given below trace back to one sample, sequenced in a study of CD8 T cells in Susac syndrome. Roughly 0.5 to 1 ug RNA was reverse transcribed with random hexamers. Using its own MiXCR run on the immunoSEQ multiplex PCR reads, TCRdb lists one record per CDR3 protein. The table includes around 100,000 distinct CDR3 sequences, about 95% detected once. The source material was CD8+ T cells from PBMCs. The receptors were gathered from a human donor with Susac syndrome.

The chain uses TRBV6-6 and TRBJ1-2; weak D call: TRBD1 (5 bases). Germline V gives CDR1 MNHNY, CDR2 SVGAGI (reference sequence). Trimming took off 6 bases at V and 4 bases at J, with 15 bases between the two ends. CDR3 length: 14 amino acids. The CDR3 bases are TGTGCCAGCAGACCCGACAGCACTCTCTATGGCTACACCTTC. The encoded protein is CASRPDSTLYGYTF.

This chain uses TRBV20-1 with TRBJ2-7; 11 bases are shared with TRBD1. CDR3 length: 14 residues. V was clipped by 3 bases and J by 4 bases; unmatched bases: 5. Germline CDR1 is DFQATT and CDR2 is SNEGSKA (reference sequence). The CDR3 coding sequence is TGCAGTGCTAGCGGACAGGGGGCGAAATACGAGCAGTACTTC. Translated: CSASGQGAKYEQYF.

The chain carries TRBV20-1 and TRBJ2-7; 8 bases agree with TRBD2. This CDR3 region has 16 residues. V lost 4 bases and J lost 3; bases outside the gene matches: 14. The germline gives CDR1 DFQATT, CDR2 SNEGSKA (reference sequence). For the CDR3, the DNA is TGCAGTGCTACTGTTGCCCGGGAGGGCCTTATCTACGAGCAGTACTTC. Its translation: CSATVAREGLIYEQYF.

The chain joins TRBV4-1 to TRBJ1-1; possibly TRBD1 for D (5 bases). V lost 2 bases, J lost 4 bases, and 11 bases lay in between. The CDR3 is made up of 14 amino acids. In germline, CDR1 is MGHRA, CDR2 YSYEKL. CDR3 amino acids: CASSQLLGGTEAFF. In DNA, the CDR3 is TGCGCCAGCAGCCAACTTTTGGGGGGCACTGAAGCTTTCTTT.

This clonotype was counted once. The chain employs TRBV2 and TRBJ1-5, with D possibly being TRBD1 (5 bases). CDR1 SNHLY and CDR2 FYNNEI come from the germline V gene. The CDR3 has 15 residues. Deletions cut 2 bases from V and 1 base from J, with 9 bases between. The CDR3 DNA is TGTGCCAGCAGTGAAAGCTGGGGGAGCAATCAGCCCCAGCATTTT. Translating it yields CASSESWGSNQPQHF.

The V and J genes are TRBV20-1 and TRBJ1-2; the D is unclear. Trimming cost V 1 base and J 6 bases, with 9 bases left between them. Germline CDR1 DFQATT, CDR2 SNEGSKA (reference sequence). This CDR3 comprises 12 residues. CDR3 nucleotides: TGCAGTGCTAGAGCTCGGGATAATGGCTACACCTTC. Translation gives CSARARDNGYTF.

This clonotype appeared once. V and J are TRBV3-1 and TRBJ2-2; D gene ambiguous. The CDR3 is 12 amino acids. Per the germline V gene, CDR1 is LGHDT and CDR2 is YNNKEL (reference sequence). Trimming left V 5 bases short and J 8 bases short, with 9 bases between. The CDR3, as DNA: TGTGCCAGCAGCACTAACGCTGGGGAGCTGTTTTTT. It is translated as CASSTNAGELFF.

V gene TRBV28 combines with J gene TRBJ2-1, with D possibly TRBD1 on 5 matching bases. The germline gives CDR1 MDHEN, CDR2 SYDVKM. The CDR3 runs to 16 residues. V was pared by 4 bases and J by 1 base, with 14 bases between. The DNA for the CDR3 is TGTGCCAGCAGTTCGTCCGACAGAAGGTCCTACAATGAGCAGTTCTTC. Protein product: CASSSSDRRSYNEQFF.

The chain carries TRBV20-1 and TRBJ2-7; D tentatively reads TRBD1 or TRBD2 (5 bases each). The CDR3 length is 13 residues. In germline, CDR1 is DFQATT, CDR2 SNEGSKA (reference sequence). Trimming took off 5 bases at V and 3 bases at J, with 14 bases between the two ends. The CDR3 nucleotides are TGCAGTGCTGCGCCGAGGGGAGACTACGAGCAGTACTTC. Protein product: CSAAPRGDYEQYF.

The V call is TRBV11-2, the J call TRBJ1-1; 8 bases match TRBD1. The germline CDR1 and CDR2 sequences are SGHAT and FQNNGV. This CDR3 has 14 amino acids. J was trimmed by 4 bases and V by 5 bases; bases with no gene match: 6. CDR3 region: CASSPGQGVTEAFF. As DNA, the CDR3 is TGTGCCAGCAGCCCCGGACAGGGTGTCACTGAAGCTTTCTTT. Full variable domain (rest looked up from reference TRBV11-2 and TRBJ1-1): EAGVAQSPRYKIIEKRQSVAFWCNPISGHATLYWYQQILGQGPKLLIQFQNNGVVDDSQLPKDRFSAERLKGVDSTLKIQPAKLEDSAVYLCASSPGQGVTEAFFGQGTRLTVV.

V usage is TRBV21-1 and J usage is TRBJ2-7. TRBV21-1 is a pseudogene segment. This CDR3 contains 15 residues. CDR3 protein: CASSQRYQSSYEQYF. As DNA, the CDR3 is TGTGCCAGCAGCCAGAGGTACCAGAGCTCCTACGAGCAGTACTTC.

The V call is TRBV4-1, the J call TRBJ1-2; tentatively, D is TRBD1 (6 bases). The germline V gene encodes CDR1 MGHRA and CDR2 YSYEKL. The CDR3 extends over 14 amino acids. Trimming left V 1 base short and J 6 bases short, with 12 bases between. The CDR3 reads CASSQGGQGDGYTF. The CDR3 DNA follows: TGCGCCAGCAGCCAAGGGGGGCAGGGTGATGGCTACACCTTC.

The rearrangement joins TRBV3-1 to TRBJ1-2; possible D gene TRBD1, 6 bases. CDR3 size: 17 residues. The V gene's germline CDR1 is LGHDT and CDR2 YNNKEL (reference sequence). The V end lost 3 bases, the J end lost 2 bases, and 19 bases lay between the germline ends. CDR3 in DNA: TGTGCCAGCAGCCATCTGACAGGTTCGGGCCACAACTATGGCTACACCTTC. This gives the protein CASSHLTGSGHNYGYTF. Variable domain in full (rest from reference TRBV3-1 and TRBJ1-2): DTAVSQTPKYLVTQMGNDKSIKCEQNLGHDTMYWYKQDSKKFLKIMFSYNNKELIINETVPNRFSPKSPDKAHLNLHINSLELGDSAVYFCASSHLTGSGHNYGYTFGSGTRLTVV.

The gene calls are TRBV7-9 and TRBJ1-1; D call uncertain. The CDR3 loop spans 13 amino acids. Per germline, CDR1 SEHNR and CDR2 FQNEAQ (reference sequence). Trimming took 2 bases from V and 2 from J, leaving 6 bases between them. The CDR3 reads CASSLLANTEAFF. The CDR3 DNA is TGTGCCAGCAGCTTATTGGCCAACACTGAAGCTTTCTTT.

This chain connects TRBV29-1 to TRBJ2-1, with D possibly TRBD1 on 5 matching bases. The germline V gene encodes CDR1 SQVTM and CDR2 ANQGSEA. V was trimmed by 6 bases and J by 3 bases, leaving 15 bases between them. The CDR3 is 14 amino acids. In DNA, the CDR3 is TGCAGCGTGCCAATTGGACAAGACTACAATGAGCAGTTCTTC. Translated: CSVPIGQDYNEQFF.

The CDR3 reads CASSLDGGVGAGELFF. The CDR3 coding sequence is TGTGCCAGCAGCTTAGATGGAGGGGTGGGAGCCGGGGAGCTGTTTTTT. The V and J genes are TRBV11-2 and TRBJ2-2, with D perhaps TRBD2 (6 bases). The germline V gene encodes CDR1 SGHAT and CDR2 FQNNGV. V lost 0 bases and J lost 6, with 14 bases in between. The CDR3 spans 16 residues.

This sequence joins TRBV29-1 and TRBJ2-7; weak D call: TRBD2 (5 bases). Germline CDR1 and CDR2: SQVTM and ANQGSEA. With 4 bases removed from V and 0 bases from J, the gap between germline ends came to 10 bases. The CDR3 has 13 residues. The CDR3 DNA is TGCAGCGTTGTTTCGGGAAGCTCCTACGAGCAGTACTTC. This gives the protein CSVVSGSSYEQYF.

The rearrangement uses TRBV14 and TRBJ2-7; 7 bases agree with TRBD1. CDR1 SGHDN and CDR2 FVKESK come from the germline V gene. J was trimmed by 2 bases and V by 2 bases; bases with no gene match: 18. The CDR3 extends over 19 amino acids. In nucleotides, the CDR3 is TGTGCCAGCAGCCAAATCTCCCGTAGCCCGGGCCAGGGGGCCTACGAGCAGTACTTC. Amino acids: CASSQISRSPGQGAYEQYF.

The chain has TRBV5-6 and TRBJ2-4; the D is unclear. The V end was cut by 3 bases, the J end by 1 base, with 8 bases between. This CDR3 has 14 residues. Germline loops: CDR1 SGHDT, CDR2 YYEEEE. This chain's CDR3 is CASSSGWAKNIQYF. The CDR3 bases are TGTGCCAGCAGCTCTGGGTGGGCCAAAAACATTCAGTACTTC.

This sequence joins TRBV4-1 and TRBJ2-7, with 9 nucleotides matching TRBD1. V was clipped by 0 bases and J by 1 base; unmatched bases: 7. There are 17 residues in the CDR3. Germline V CDR1 and CDR2: MGHRA, YSYEKL. The CDR3 sequence is CASSQDRGTGNSYEQYF. CDR3 coding DNA: TGCGCCAGCAGCCAAGATCGGGGGACAGGGAATTCCTACGAGCAGTACTTC.

The chain couples TRBV20-1 to TRBJ2-5; 8 nucleotides line up with TRBD2. CDR3 length: 14 amino acids. Looked up from germline, CDR1 is DFQATT and CDR2 is SNEGSKA (reference sequence). Trimming took 6 bases from V and 1 from J; bases not matched to a gene: 7. CDR3 DNA: TGCAGTGCCTCCCGGGGGGGGATCCAAGAGACCCAGTACTTC. Translated: CSASRGGIQETQYF.

The chain has TRBV20-1 and TRBJ2-7, with D possibly TRBD1 on 5 matching bases. The CDR3 has 14 residues. CDR1 and CDR2 from the germline V gene are DFQATT and SNEGSKA (reference sequence). Trimming cost V 5 bases and J 4 bases, with 18 bases left between them. Written as DNA, the CDR3 is TGCAGTGCTCGACCCGACGCAGGGATATACGAGCAGTACTTC. Amino acids: CSARPDAGIYEQYF.

The CDR3 sequence: CASSPSGSEAFF. The DNA of the CDR3 is TGTGCCAGCAGCCCATCGGGGAGTGAAGCTTTCTTT. V and J are TRBV14 and TRBJ1-1; D is ambiguous. Trimming pared 4 bases from V and 7 bases from J, leaving 10 bases between. Per germline, CDR1 SGHDN and CDR2 FVKESK. CDR3 size: 12 residues.

The V and J genes are TRBV20-1 and TRBJ2-7; 9 bases are a match to TRBD2. The CDR3 sequence is 16 residues long. Per the germline V gene, CDR1 is DFQATT and CDR2 is SNEGSKA (reference sequence). Trimming took 5 bases from V and 4 from J; bases not matched to a gene: 15. The CDR3 DNA sequence: TGCAGTGCTCGAACAACCCTAGCGGGATCCTCGTACGAGCAGTACTTC. Amino acids: CSARTTLAGSSYEQYF.

This sequence joins TRBV19 and TRBJ2-7; 7 bases match TRBD1. V was clipped by 5 bases and J by 2 bases; unmatched bases: 3. The CDR3 consists of 13 residues. Germline V gives CDR1 LNHDA, CDR2 SQIVND (reference sequence). DNA of the CDR3: TGTGCCAGTAGTTCACAGGGGCCCTACGAGCAGTACTTC. This sequence encodes CASSSQGPYEQYF.

The chain has TRBV20-1 and TRBJ1-2, with TRBD1 as a possible D gene (5 bases). There are 16 residues in the CDR3. The ends were cut back, 0 bases at V and 8 bases at J, with 22 bases in the middle. The V gene's germline CDR1 is DFQATT and CDR2 SNEGSKA (reference sequence). The CDR3 region has the DNA TGCAGTGCTAGAGATCTTACGATGGCGGGGACCGTCGGCTACACCTTC. Its translation is CSARDLTMAGTVGYTF.

This rearrangement joins TRBV25-1 to TRBJ1-5; a possible D gene is TRBD1 (6 bases). Germline loops: CDR1 MGHDK, CDR2 SYGVNS. The ends were cut back, 2 bases at V and 7 bases at J, with 9 bases in the middle. CDR3 length: 13 amino acids. The CDR3 sequence: CASSEQGQQPQHF. CDR3 DNA: TGTGCCAGCAGTGAACAGGGACAACAGCCCCAGCATTTT.

The J gene is TRBJ1-1, the V gene TRBV29-1; TRBD1 might be the D (5 bases). V lost 5 bases, J lost 8 bases, and 9 bases lay in between. CDR3 length equals 10 residues. The V gene's germline CDR1 is SQVTM and CDR2 ANQGSEA. CDR3: CSVMRGEAFF. CDR3 nucleotides: TGCAGCGTTATGAGGGGAGAAGCTTTCTTT.